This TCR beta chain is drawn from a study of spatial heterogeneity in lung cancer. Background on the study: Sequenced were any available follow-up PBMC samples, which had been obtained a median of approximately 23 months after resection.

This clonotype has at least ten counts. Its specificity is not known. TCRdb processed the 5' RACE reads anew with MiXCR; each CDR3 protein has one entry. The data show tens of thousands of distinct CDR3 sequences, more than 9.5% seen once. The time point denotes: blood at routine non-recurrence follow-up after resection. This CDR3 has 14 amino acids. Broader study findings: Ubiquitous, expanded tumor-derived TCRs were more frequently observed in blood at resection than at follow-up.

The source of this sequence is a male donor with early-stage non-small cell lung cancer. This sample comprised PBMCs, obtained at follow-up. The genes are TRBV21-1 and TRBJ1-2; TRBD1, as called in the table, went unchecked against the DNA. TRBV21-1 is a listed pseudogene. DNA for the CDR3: TGTGCCAGCAGCCTAATGGACAGACCAGCAGGCTACACCTTC. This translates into CASSLMDRPAGYTF.